One and the same sample provided the 23 T cell receptor beta chains below, sequenced in a study of PD-L1 blockade in urothelial cancer. The data were produced by immunoSEQ multiplex PCR, yet TCRdb's version contains in-frame clones alone and is incomplete. The sample contains some 49,000 clones, 87% of which appear only once. This sample comprised PBMCs, obtained around atezolizumab (anti-PD-L1) treatment. These TCRs come from a man aged 55 to 70 with urothelial cancer.

The rearrangement links TRBV5-1 to TRBJ2-5; a weak D match, TRBD1 (6 bases). Per germline, CDR1 SGHRS and CDR2 YFSETQ. V dropped 4 bases and J dropped 4 bases, with 14 bases sitting between them. The CDR3 is 14 amino acids. The DNA for the CDR3 is TGCGCCAGCAGCCAGGGACATCTGGGAGAGACCCAGTACTTC. Protein sequence: CASSQGHLGETQYF.

The V and J genes are TRBV19 and TRBJ1-2, with D tentatively TRBD1 (6 bases). The CDR3 runs to 14 residues. Germline CDR1 reads LNHDA; CDR2 reads SQIVND (reference sequence). Trimming took off 7 bases at V and 2 bases at J, with 14 bases between the two ends. As DNA, the CDR3 is TGTGCCAGTACCAAAGACAGGACAAACTATGGCTACACCTTC. Protein product: CASTKDRTNYGYTF.

The chain joins TRBV9 to TRBJ1-5, with 8 bases matching TRBD1. The V and J ends lost 5 bases and 6 bases, in that order; junction bases with no gene match: 10. CDR1 and CDR2 from the germline V gene are SGDLS and YYNGEE. The CDR3 spans 15 residues. CDR3 coding DNA: TGTGCCAGCAGTCCGGGGACAGGAAGGGGTCAGCCCCAGCATTTT. Amino acid sequence: CASSPGTGRGQPQHF.

The chain couples TRBV7-8 to TRBJ1-4; D is unclear. Germline V gene sequence: CDR1 SGHVS, CDR2 FQNEAQ. V was trimmed by 0 bases and J by 0 bases, leaving 20 bases between them. There are 20 residues in the CDR3. The CDR3 sequence is CASSLAVPGVIISTNEKLFF. Here the CDR3 DNA reads TGTGCCAGCAGCTTAGCAGTCCCCGGGGTCATTATCTCAACTAATGAAAAACTGTTTTTT.

This clone appeared a single time. V and J are TRBV12-5 and TRBJ1-5; D uncertain. Germline CDR1 is LGHNT and CDR2 is FRNRAP. The CDR3 has 13 amino acids. V lost 6 bases and J 7 bases, leaving 13 bases between the germline ends. The CDR3 protein is CASGAGDGQPQHF. The CDR3 nucleotides read TGTGCTAGTGGGGCCGGAGACGGGCAGCCCCAGCATTTT.

This chain links TRBV7-3 with TRBJ2-4; 8 nucleotides line up with TRBD2. V was clipped by 5 bases and J by 7 bases; unmatched bases: 4. Germline CDR1 reads SGHTA; CDR2 reads FQGTGA. The CDR3 is made up of 13 amino acids. The CDR3 sequence: CASSPGGRNIQYF. CDR3 nucleotide sequence: TGTGCCAGCAGCCCGGGGGGGAGGAACATTCAGTACTTC.

The chain is built from TRBV6-5 and TRBJ2-1, with 8 bases matching TRBD2. V shed 7 bases, J shed 2 bases, and the junction held 7 bases outside the gene matches. CDR3 size: 15 residues. From germline, CDR1 is MNHEY and CDR2 SVGAGI. CDR3 loop: CASTRGGLTYNEQFF. The CDR3 DNA reads as TGTGCCAGCACCCGGGGGGGGCTGACCTACAATGAGCAGTTCTTC.

V usage is TRBV5-6 and J usage is TRBJ2-3, with TRBD1 matching 8 bases. V shed 4 bases and J 2 bases; nucleotides not matched to a gene: 6. Germline CDR1 is SGHDT and CDR2 is YYEEEE. The CDR3 spans 15 residues. The CDR3 protein is CASSIRQGYTDTQYF. CDR3 DNA: TGTGCCAGCAGCATCCGACAGGGGTACACAGATACGCAGTATTTT.

The V and J genes are TRBV15 and TRBJ1-3; D remains ambiguous. The CDR3 has 17 residues. Trimming took off 0 bases at V and 0 bases at J, with 12 bases between the two ends. The germline gives CDR1 LNHNV, CDR2 YYDKDF (reference sequence). The CDR3 region has the DNA TGTGCCACCAGCAGAGATCTGAGGGTGAGCTCTGGAAACACCATATATTTT. Its translation is CATSRDLRVSSGNTIYF.

The chain joins TRBV4-1 to TRBJ1-4, with a tentative D call TRBD1 (5 bases). Trimming pared 0 bases from V and 8 bases from J, leaving 13 bases between. The CDR3 covers 15 residues. The germline V gene encodes CDR1 MGHRA and CDR2 YSYEKL. In nucleotides, the CDR3 is TGCGCCAGCAGCCAAGATGGTCAGGGATTCGAAAAACTGTTTTTT. This sequence encodes CASSQDGQGFEKLFF.

The chain uses TRBV11-3 and TRBJ2-5; 7 bases line up with TRBD2. V dropped 5 bases and J dropped 3; count of bases not matched to a gene: 9. The CDR3 is 15 amino acids. Germline V lookup: CDR1 SGHNT, CDR2 YENEEA. The CDR3 DNA sequence: TGTGCCAGCAGCCCGGGGACTACCGCTAAAGAGACCCAGTACTTC. This translates into CASSPGTTAKETQYF. The full variable domain, rest sourced from reference TRBV11-3 and TRBJ2-5, is EAGVVQSPRYKIIEKKQPVAFWCNPISGHNTLYWYLQNLGQGPELLIRYENEEAVDDSQLPKDRFSAERLKGVDSTLKIQPAELGDSAVYLCASSPGTTAKETQYFGPGTRLLVL.

The chain combines TRBV21-1 with TRBJ1-2; the DNA was not used to check the table's D call, TRBD1. TRBV21-1 constitutes a pseudogene. The CDR3 is 15 amino acids. The CDR3 here is CASRRADRGLAGYTF. The CDR3 DNA sequence: TGTGCCAGCAGGAGGGCAGACAGGGGGCTCGCTGGCTACACCTTC.

CDR3 amino acids: CASSQGWLAGGGKNIQYF. The CDR3 DNA reads as TGCGCCAGCAGCCAAGGTTGGCTAGCGGGGGGCGGCAAAAACATTCAGTACTTC. The chain joins TRBV4-3 to TRBJ2-4; TRBD2 matches 11 bases. This CDR3 is built from 18 residues. V gave up 1 base and J gave up 3 bases; unmatched junction bases: 8. The V gene's germline CDR1 is LGHNA and CDR2 YSLEER.

V is TRBV19 and J is TRBJ1-4, with no clear D. V lost 3 bases and J lost 4, with 6 bases in between. CDR1 LNHDA and CDR2 SQIVND come from the germline V gene (reference sequence). The length of the CDR3 is 13 residues. The CDR3 sequence: CASSIQINEKLFF. The CDR3 bases are TGTGCCAGTAGTATTCAGATTAATGAAAAACTGTTTTTT.

This chain joins TRBV4-1 and TRBJ1-2; D is uncertain. The V end was cut by 0 bases, the J end by 7 bases, with 15 bases between. Germline V lookup: CDR1 MGHRA, CDR2 YSYEKL. The CDR3 length is 15 residues. The CDR3 sequence: CASSQDQDPRGGYTF. The DNA of the CDR3 is TGCGCCAGCAGCCAAGATCAGGACCCCCGGGGTGGCTACACCTTC.

V gene TRBV5-4 combines with J gene TRBJ2-2; TRBD1 aligns across 8 bases. Germline lookup yields CDR1 SGHNT and CDR2 YYREEE (reference sequence). V gave up 4 bases and J gave up 1 base; unmatched junction bases: 6. This CDR3 has 16 residues. The CDR3 is CASSPGDRRNTGELFF. For the CDR3, the DNA is TGTGCCAGCAGCCCTGGGGACAGGAGGAACACCGGGGAGCTGTTTTTT. Together with reference TRBV5-4 and TRBJ2-2, the CDR3 gives the full variable domain: ETGVTQSPTHLIKTRGQQVTLRCSSQSGHNTVSWYQQALGQGPQFIFQYYREEENGRGNFPPRFSGLQFPNYSSELNVNALELDDSALYLCASSPGDRRNTGELFFGEGSRLTVL.

This clone occurred once. The chain joins TRBV19 to TRBJ1-5; 9 bases agree with TRBD1. CDR1 is LNHDA, CDR2 SQIVND, per germline (reference sequence). Trimming cost V 4 bases and J 6 bases; bases outside gene matches: 4. The CDR3 consists of 14 residues. As DNA, the CDR3 is TGTGCCAGTAGTACCCGGGACAGGGCTCAGCCCCAGCATTTT. It encodes CASSTRDRAQPQHF.

In its sample, this clone was seen once. This chain links TRBV6-1 with TRBJ1-3; possibly TRBD1 for D (5 bases). V was clipped by 5 bases and J by 2 bases, with 13 bases between them. The length of the CDR3 is 15 residues. Looked up from germline, CDR1 is MNHNS and CDR2 is SASEGT. CDR3 sequence (DNA): TGTGCCAGCAGTTCCCCCAGGGATACTGGAAACACCATATATTTT. Its translation is CASSSPRDTGNTIYF.

This CDR3 is CASSLRTGIYEQYF. Here the CDR3 DNA reads TGTGCCAGCAGCTTACGGACAGGTATCTACGAGCAGTACTTC. The chain employs TRBV7-8 and TRBJ2-7; 7 positions match TRBD1. The CDR3 has 14 amino acids. Losses at the gene ends were 2 bases for V and 3 bases for J; bases not matched to a gene: 4. The germline gives CDR1 SGHVS, CDR2 FQNEAQ.

This chain links TRBV7-9 with TRBJ1-4; 9 bases map to TRBD1. J was trimmed by 4 bases and V by 5 bases; bases with no gene match: 8. Germline CDR1 SEHNR, CDR2 FQNEAQ (reference sequence). The CDR3 length is 16 residues. CDR3 in DNA: TGTGCCAGCAGCGTTACTCCGGGACAGGGTAATGAAAAACTGTTTTTT. Residues: CASSVTPGQGNEKLFF. The entire variable domain, with the rest obtained from reference TRBV7-9 and TRBJ1-4, is as follows: DTGVSQNPRHKITKRGQNVTFRCDPISEHNRLYWYRQTLGQGPEFLTYFQNEAQLEKSRLLSDRFSAERPKGSFSTLEIQRTEQGDSAMYLCASSVTPGQGNEKLFFGSGTQLSVL.

This sequence joins TRBV6-1 and TRBJ1-3, with D tentatively TRBD1 (5 bases). The CDR3 length is 14 residues. Germline CDR1 reads MNHNS; CDR2 reads SASEGT. Between the trimmed V and J ends, which lost 8 bases and 0 bases, there was a span of 11 bases. CDR3 region: CASLGHHSGNTIYF. The DNA of the CDR3 is TGTGCCAGCTTGGGGCACCACTCTGGAAACACCATATATTTT.

This clone was counted only a few times. The V call is TRBV5-1, the J call TRBJ2-5; 8 bases align to TRBD1. The V gene end was trimmed by 3 bases and the J gene end by 3 bases; junction bases not matched to a gene: 7. Germline V CDR1 and CDR2: SGHRS, YFSETQ. CDR3 length: 15 residues. The DNA for the CDR3 is TGCGCCAGCAGCTCCCGGACAGGGACGGAAGAGACCCAGTACTTC. Translation gives CASSSRTGTEETQYF.

This rearrangement joins TRBV14 to TRBJ2-5, with 13 bases aligning to TRBD2. With V trimmed by 1 base and J by 5 bases, 4 bases remained unmatched. This CDR3 contains 16 residues. Per germline, CDR1 SGHDN and CDR2 FVKESK. CDR3 region: CASSQGLAGGRETQYF. The CDR3, as DNA: TGTGCCAGCAGCCAAGGACTAGCGGGGGGACGGGAGACCCAGTACTTC. The full variable domain, its missing parts supplied by reference TRBV14 and TRBJ2-5, is EAGVTQFPSHSVIEKGQTVTLRCDPISGHDNLYWYRRVMGKEIKFLLHFVKESKQDESGMPNNRFLAERTGGTYSTLKVQPAELEDSGVYFCASSQGLAGGRETQYFGPGTRLLVL.